Below, 15 T cell receptor beta chains from the same sample are listed, as sequenced in a study of T cells in Graves' hyperthyroidism and ophthalmopathy. Amplified regions were TCR beta CDR3 sequences from RNA transcripts. Initially, a first-round RT-PCR of the TCR CDR3 employed the HTBI primer set. TCRdb reanalysed the multiplex PCR reads using MiXCR and keeps one entry per CDR3 protein. The sample holds 310,000 or so distinct CDR3 sequences, about 15% seen once. Source material: blood. These TCRs come from a woman aged 55-75 years with Graves' ophthalmopathy.

The chain couples TRBV4-3 to TRBJ1-4, with 8 bases that match TRBD1. Trimming at V came to 1 base and at J to 3 bases, leaving 4 bases not matched to a gene. The CDR3 covers 16 residues. Looked up from germline, CDR1 is LGHNA and CDR2 is YSLEER. This chain's CDR3 is CASSQGQGRANEKLFF. In nucleotides, the CDR3 is TGCGCCAGCAGCCAAGGACAGGGGAGAGCTAATGAAAAACTGTTTTTT.

This clonotype was counted only a few times. This sequence joins TRBV7-9 and TRBJ2-3; weak D call: TRBD2 (5 bases). The CDR3 has 13 residues. The V end was cut by 1 base, the J end by 7 bases, with 9 bases between. Germline assignment: CDR1 SEHNR and CDR2 FQNEAQ (reference sequence). The CDR3 here is CASSLVGGHTQYF. DNA for the CDR3: TGTGCCAGCAGCTTAGTAGGCGGGCATACGCAGTATTTT. The full variable domain, completed using reference TRBV7-9 and TRBJ2-3, is DTGVSQNPRHKITKRGQNVTFRCDPISEHNRLYWYRQTLGQGPEFLTYFQNEAQLEKSRLLSDRFSAERPKGSFSTLEIQRTEQGDSAMYLCASSLVGGHTQYFGPGTRLTVL.

This clonotype appeared many times. This sequence joins TRBV7-2 and TRBJ1-2; no firm D call. V lost 0 bases, J lost 2 bases, and 16 bases lay in between. The CDR3 runs 17 residues. Germline V CDR1 and CDR2: SGHTA, FQGNSA. This CDR3 is CASSLAAWEGTNYGYTF. DNA for the CDR3: TGTGCCAGCAGCTTAGCAGCGTGGGAGGGAACCAACTATGGCTACACCTTC.

Regarding this clonotype: An end of the junction does not agree with germline; a read error may underlie this. The V gene is TRBV3-1, the J gene TRBJ1-6, with a tentative D call TRBD1 (5 bases). Germline-derived CDR1 and CDR2 are LGHDT and YNNKEL (reference sequence). This CDR3 has 13 residues. The CDR3 coding sequence is TGTACCAGCAGCCAAGAAAGGGGTATGGCCCTCCACTTT. Protein sequence: CTSSQERGMALHF.

This clonotype was picked up many times. This chain connects TRBV2 to TRBJ1-1; D is unclear. From germline, CDR1 is SNHLY and CDR2 FYNNEI. The CDR3 loop spans 14 amino acids. V dropped 4 bases and J dropped 0 bases, with 9 bases sitting between them. The CDR3 nucleotides read TGTGCCAGCAGTGCTCGGCGACTGAACACTGAAGCTTTCTTT. It is translated as CASSARRLNTEAFF. The complete variable domain, with remaining parts taken from reference TRBV2 and TRBJ1-1, reads EPEVTQTPSHQVTQMGQEVILRCVPISNHLYFYWYRQILGQKVEFLVSFYNNEISEKSEIFDDQFSVERPDGSNFTLKIRSTKLEDSAMYFCASSARRLNTEAFFGQGTRLTVV.

This clonotype has only a few counts. J is TRBJ2-5 and V is TRBV29-1; D may be TRBD1 (5 bases). Looked up from germline, CDR1 is SQVTM and CDR2 is ANQGSEA. CDR3 length: 11 residues. The CDR3: CTIQAQETQYF. CDR3 nucleotide sequence: TGCACAATACAGGCTCAAGAGACCCAGTACTTC.

Comments on this clonotype: A much larger clone is a single base away; this may be a read error. The rearrangement uses TRBV6-5 and TRBJ1-1; perhaps TRBD1 as D (5 bases). This CDR3 is built from 16 residues. From germline, CDR1 is MNHEY and CDR2 SVGAGI. CDR3 sequence (DNA): TGTGCCAGCAGTTCCCCCCGGAGGAGGTTGGACACTGAAGCTTCCTTT. Translating gives CASSSPRRRLDTEASF.

This clonotype was recorded many times. The chain has TRBV6-2 or TRBV6-3 and TRBJ1-5, with 11 bases fitting TRBD1. Germline trimming cut 5 bases from V and 7 bases from J; bases unmatched to any gene: 4. Germline CDR1 and CDR2: MNHEY and SVGEGT. The CDR3 extends over 14 amino acids. The CDR3 spells CASSPGTGGQPQHF. CDR3 bases: TGTGCCAGCAGTCCCGGGACAGGGGGACAGCCCCAGCATTTT.

The rearrangement uses TRBV20-1 and TRBJ2-7; the D gene could be TRBD1 or TRBD2 (6 bases each). This CDR3 spans 15 amino acids. V dropped 4 bases and J dropped 0 bases, with 16 bases sitting between them. Germline assignment: CDR1 DFQATT and CDR2 SNEGSKA (reference sequence). DNA of the CDR3: TGCAGTGCTACCAACGTGTCGGGGGCCTCCTACGAGCAGTACTTC. Its translation is CSATNVSGASYEQYF.

The chain is built from TRBV7-6 and TRBJ2-7, with 7 positions matching TRBD1. The J segment lost 7 bases and the V segment lost 5 bases, leaving 17 bases of the junction unmatched. The CDR3 has 16 amino acids. Germline V CDR1 and CDR2: SGHVS, FNYEAQ. The CDR3 DNA sequence: TGTGCCAGCAGCCTTAAGACAGGGTGGTTCGGAGAAGAGCAGTACTTC. Residues: CASSLKTGWFGEEQYF.

This clonotype came up many times. The rearrangement joins TRBV30 to TRBJ1-5; possible D gene TRBD1, 5 bases. Trimming pared 1 base from V and 2 bases from J, leaving 9 bases between. Germline lookup yields CDR1 GTSNPN and CDR2 SVGIG (reference sequence). The CDR3 spans 14 residues. CDR3 nucleotides: TGTGCCTGGAGTGCGGGGGACCGCAATCAGCCCCAGCATTTT. This gives the protein CAWSAGDRNQPQHF. Looking up the rest from reference TRBV30 and TRBJ1-5 gives the full variable domain: SQTIHQWPATLVQPVGSPLSLECTVEGTSNPNLYWYRQAAGRGLQLLFYSVGIGQISSEVPQNLSASRPQDRQFILSSKKLLLSDSGFYLCAWSAGDRNQPQHFGDGTRLSIL.

Points on this clonotype: Given a much more abundant clone one base away, this may be a read error. V is TRBV6-9 and J is TRBJ1-4, with D unclear. This CDR3 region has 13 residues. Germline V gene lookup returns CDR1 MNHGY and CDR2 SVAAGI. CDR3 in amino acids: CTSSYVTNEKLFF. The CDR3 DNA sequence: TGTACCAGCAGTTACGTGACTAATGAAAAACTGTTTTTT.

The sample holds many counts of this clonotype. The V gene is TRBV6-2 or TRBV6-3, the J gene TRBJ2-7; D uncertain. This CDR3 comprises 14 residues. The ends were cut back, 2 bases at V and 2 bases at J, with 10 bases in the middle. Germline V gene lookup returns CDR1 MNHEY and CDR2 SVGEGT. The CDR3 sequence: CASSYTGGPYEQYF. Written as DNA, the CDR3 is TGTGCCAGCAGTTACACCGGTGGACCCTACGAGCAGTACTTC.

This clonotype was seen only a few times. The rearrangement uses TRBV20-1 and TRBJ2-7, with 9 nucleotides matching TRBD2. V lost 2 bases and J lost 1; bases outside the gene matches: 3. The CDR3 runs to 14 residues. The V gene's germline CDR1 is DFQATT and CDR2 SNEGSKA (reference sequence). The DNA of the CDR3 is TGCAGTGCTAGACCTAGCGGGAATTCCTACGAGCAGTACTTC. Translation: CSARPSGNSYEQYF.

The chain uses TRBV4-1 and TRBJ1-6, with a possible D match to TRBD1 (5 bases). The CDR3 spans 14 residues. The germline V and J ends were trimmed by 4 bases and 14 bases, with 18 bases remaining between them. Germline V gene data show CDR1 as MGHRA and CDR2 as YSYEKL. The DNA of the CDR3 is TGCGCCAGCAGCCGAGACCTGGGAGGGGCAACCCTCCACTTT. Its protein product is CASSRDLGGATLHF.